A selection of T cell receptor beta chains follows, all from one sample in a study of identical twins. TCRdb independently ran MiXCR on the 5' RACE reads; one entry per CDR3 protein. The sample carries about 700,000 distinct CDR3 sequences, around 8.6% recorded once. These data are also associated with another study on yellow fever vaccine responses in identical twins.

The sample consisted of PBMCs. The receptors shown here come from a woman aged 18-29 years in good health. Each CDR3 is given without its conserved first and last residue. The order of the fields is J gene, CDR3 length, V gene, clone size, CDR3 protein. For some rows the clone size is stated as once, few or many, or as a class when expanded; others skip it.

TRBJ2-1,13,TRBV25-1,.,ASSEWDSGDNEQF
TRBJ1-2,10,TRBV20-1,many,SARTDVGGYT
TRBJ2-5,14,TRBV3-1,.,ASSQREQGPLETQY
TRBJ2-1,13,TRBV19,few,ASSTTGQTINEQF
TRBJ2-1,12,TRBV12-3/TRBV12-4,many,ASSPGVVRGEQF
TRBJ2-5,11,TRBV12-3/TRBV12-4,many,ASSFGDRKTQY
TRBJ2-2,11,TRBV12-3/TRBV12-4,many,ASILADTGELF
TRBJ2-1,10,TRBV6-6,.,ASLRGAGEQF
TRBJ2-7,12,TRBV5-1,many,ASSYSTGAPEQY
TRBJ2-1,13,TRBV7-2,.,ASSPPRQGPDEQF
TRBJ1-1,11,TRBV20-1,.,SARIVGDTEAF
TRBJ2-3,14,TRBV6-2/TRBV6-3,few,ASSSFRDRGADTQY
TRBJ2-7,14,TRBV7-2,.,ASSLVFQRYTYEQY
TRBJ2-1,13,TRBV2,.,ASRSLAGGTGEQF
TRBJ1-5,11,TRBV12-3/TRBV12-4,.,ASSWRGSEPQH
TRBJ2-1,10,TRBV10-3,.,AISESYDEQF
TRBJ2-6,15,TRBV12-3/TRBV12-4,many,ASSLVNSGSGANVLT
TRBJ2-2,9,TRBV29-1,many,SVRFSGELF
TRBJ1-1,11,TRBV4-3,many,ASSQDKNTEAF
TRBJ2-1,11,TRBV3-1,.,ASSQVTGGAQF
TRBJ2-1,14,TRBV7-9,.,ASSPSAGTNYNEQF
TRBJ2-2,13,TRBV5-6,many,ASSFLDRNTGELF
TRBJ1-5,12,TRBV9,.,ASSSGVVAQPQH
TRBJ2-1,9,TRBV10-3,.,AISEGGEQF
TRBJ2-7,12,TRBV7-9,few,ASSFSDKLYEQY
TRBJ2-1,14,TRBV5-1,few,ASSQPSGTGNNEQF
TRBJ2-5,10,TRBV29-1,few,SVDWGFETQY
TRBJ2-1,12,TRBV12-3/TRBV12-4,many,AVELDMVASEQF
TRBJ2-7,14,TRBV6-2/TRBV6-3,many,ASSDPGGTEGREQY
TRBJ2-7,13,TRBV28,many,ASSLGGTPTYEQY
TRBJ2-7,10,TRBV29-1,many,SVEGQGREQY
TRBJ2-3,13,TRBV7-2,many,ASSLALEVGDTQY
TRBJ1-1,11,TRBV12-3/TRBV12-4,many,ASSYRGDTEAF
TRBJ2-5,13,TRBV6-1,few,ASRRTSGGKKTQY
TRBJ2-1,13,TRBV6-2/TRBV6-3,many,ASSTSGTGGLFEF
TRBJ2-1,12,TRBV2,few,ASSQRQTYNEQF
TRBJ2-7,12,TRBV7-9,few,ASRSGTVNHEQY
TRBJ2-3,15,TRBV5-1,.,ASSLAGTPGAGDTQY
TRBJ2-1,12,TRBV18,.,ASSPITGIGEQF
TRBJ1-6,12,TRBV16,many,ASSQVLRESPLH
TRBJ2-1,14,TRBV6-1,few,ASSIGGWRRDNEQF
TRBJ2-1,14,TRBV2,few,ASSEASGTSYNEQF
TRBJ2-2,19,TRBV10-3,many,AISEHLDPGGRTDRAGELF
TRBJ2-5,13,TRBV13,few,ASSLVADRWETQY
TRBJ2-1,13,TRBV24-1,many,ATSEVGKAYNEQF
TRBJ2-1,16,TRBV12-3/TRBV12-4,.,ACRLRQGTTTSYNEQF
TRBJ2-7,11,TRBV29-1,.,SVEVQGAYEQY
TRBJ2-5,16,TRBV2,.,ASARKGARDLIQETQY